The 3 T cell receptor beta chains below were found in one sample sequenced in a study of blood T cell repertoires in COVID-19 (dated by TCRdb to 2019 to 2021). Receptors were amplified or captured by the immunoSEQ multiplex PCR assay. Held by TCRdb, this immuneACCESS table contains in-frame sequences only and omits some clones. Under half of the omission traces to an unresolved V gene where checked; the cause of the rest is unknown. The sample includes 150,000 to 200,000 clones, with roughly three quarters observed a single time. The top ten clonotypes cover about 17% of the sample. Sequencing was carried out using PBMCs or T cells enriched from blood (not recorded which). These receptor sequences come from a woman between 45 and 60 years old with acute COVID-19.

The genes are TRBV2 and TRBJ2-7; D not resolved. Germline CDR1 SNHLY, CDR2 FYNNEI. This CDR3 has 13 residues. V was cut by 1 base and J by 6 bases, with 10 bases left in between. Written as DNA, the CDR3 is TGTGCCAGCAGTGAAGTCGCCAGGCCCGAGCAGTACGTC. Translation: CASSEVARPEQYV.

V usage is TRBV3-1 (or the pseudogene TRBV3-2) and J usage is TRBJ1-1; TRBD1 is a possible D gene (5 bases). Trimming pared 8 bases from V and 3 bases from J, leaving 13 bases between. The CDR3 loop spans 13 amino acids. CDR1 and CDR2 from the germline V gene are LGHDT and YNNKEL (reference sequence). This CDR3 reads CASSLRGDTEAFF. CDR3 coding DNA: TGTGCCAGCTCCCTCCGGGGGGACACTGAAGCTTTCTTT.

In this sample, this clone turned up a few times. V and J are TRBV19 and TRBJ1-1; no definite D call. CDR3 size: 14 residues. Germline-derived CDR1 and CDR2 are LNHDA and SQIVND (reference sequence). The V end lost 5 bases, the J end lost 1 base, and 11 bases lay between the germline ends. Here the CDR3 reads CASSQTPSNTEAFF. The CDR3 DNA sequence: TGTGCCAGTAGTCAGACACCTTCGAACACTGAAGCTTTCTTT.